These 3 T cell receptor beta chains came from one sample sequenced in a study of T cells in Graves' hyperthyroidism and ophthalmopathy. The CDR3 regions of TCR beta were amplified from RNA transcripts. The primer set for the first-round RT-PCR of the TCR CDR3 was HTBI. TCRdb fed the multiplex PCR reads into MiXCR, producing one record per CDR3 protein. The sample holds about 710,000 distinct CDR3 sequences, about a sixth seen once. The sequenced sample consisted of blood. These receptors came from a man between 18 and 29 years old with Graves' hyperthyroidism.

The V call is TRBV28, the J call TRBJ2-5, with D tentatively TRBD2 (5 bases). The germline CDR1 and CDR2 sequences are MDHEN and SYDVKM. The V end lost 5 bases, the J end lost 6 bases, and 10 bases lay between the germline ends. The CDR3 length is 12 residues. CDR3 amino acids: CASSDPGKTQYF. The CDR3 nucleotides are TGTGCCAGCAGTGACCCGGGGAAGACCCAGTACTTC. Filled out from reference TRBV28 and TRBJ2-5, the complete variable domain reads DVKVTQSSRYLVKRTGEKVFLECVQDMDHENMFWYRQDPGLGLRLIYFSYDVKMKEKGDIPEGYSVSREKKERFSLILESASTNQTSMYLCASSDPGKTQYFGPGTRLLVL.

This clonotype was detected ten times or more. The chain is built from TRBV28 and TRBJ1-5; no firm D call. This CDR3 has 13 amino acids. V was clipped by 6 bases and J by 1 base, with 7 bases between them. Germline assignment: CDR1 MDHEN and CDR2 SYDVKM. This CDR3 reads CASRAVSNQPQHF. CDR3 DNA: TGTGCCAGCAGGGCAGTAAGCAATCAGCCCCAGCATTTT.

This clonotype was seen ten or more times. The chain couples TRBV10-1 to TRBJ2-5; 7 positions agree with TRBD1. This CDR3 spans 13 amino acids. The ends lost 5 bases at V and 3 bases at J; junction bases unmatched: 3. Per the germline V gene, CDR1 is WNHNN and CDR2 is SYGVQD (reference sequence). The CDR3 spells CASSSGQEETQYF. The CDR3 DNA reads as TGCGCCAGCAGTAGCGGACAGGAAGAGACCCAGTACTTC.